The 10 T cell receptor beta chains below all came from one sample that was sequenced in a study of radiotherapy plus CTLA-4 blockade in lung cancer. Assay used: immunoSEQ multiplex PCR; TCRdb lists only in-frame clones, some missing. The sample gives 45,000 to 55,000 clones, around 69% of which show up once; around 10% is in the top ten. The starting material was peripheral blood, obtained from a patient treated with radiotherapy plus ipilimumab. These receptors were collected from a human donor with non-small cell lung cancer who had stable disease on radiotherapy plus ipilimumab.

The chain employs TRBV9 and TRBJ2-5; unclear D gene. Germline V CDR1 and CDR2: SGDLS, YYNGEE. The V end was cut by 0 bases, the J end by 2 bases, with 8 bases between. The CDR3 consists of 14 residues. In nucleotides, the CDR3 is TGTGCCAGCAGCGTAGATAGGGAACAAGAGACCCAGTACTTC. Residues: CASSVDREQETQYF.

This clone was detected once. V and J are TRBV27 and TRBJ2-7; TRBD2 matches at 8 bases. With 7 bases clipped from V and 5 bases from J, the junction kept 13 bases outside the gene matches. Germline CDR1 and CDR2: MNHEY and SMNVEV (reference sequence). CDR3 length: 15 residues. CDR3 sequence reads: CASTPFGGAKNEQYF. CDR3 sequence (DNA): TGTGCCAGCACTCCGTTCGGGGGGGCTAAGAACGAGCAGTACTTC.

The rearrangement joins TRBV6-5 to TRBJ1-6; D gene uncertain. The CDR3 is made up of 15 amino acids. V lost 2 bases, J lost 8 bases, and 13 bases lay in between. Germline V gene sequence: CDR1 MNHEY, CDR2 SVGAGI. The CDR3 DNA follows: TGTGCCAGCAGTTACGCCGGCGCCCCGGATTCACCCCTCCACTTT. Encoded protein: CASSYAGAPDSPLHF.

V gene TRBV30 combines with J gene TRBJ2-7, with 11 bases lining up with TRBD1. Germline assignment: CDR1 GTSNPN and CDR2 SVGIG (reference sequence). V shed 0 bases, J shed 12 bases, and the junction held 28 bases outside the gene matches. The CDR3 loop spans 20 amino acids. CDR3 sequence: CAWSVQGIRDPRDRGFPVYF. CDR3 DNA sequence: TGTGCCTGGAGTGTACAAGGGATAAGGGATCCCCGGGACAGGGGGTTCCCGGTGTACTTC.

The chain carries TRBV5-1 and TRBJ1-5; possibly TRBD1 for D (5 bases). CDR1 and CDR2 from the germline V gene are SGHRS and YFSETQ. The ends were cut back, 0 bases at V and 4 bases at J, with 8 bases in the middle. This CDR3 is 14 amino acids long. Here the CDR3 reads CASSLDGTNQPQHF. CDR3 sequence (DNA): TGCGCCAGCAGCTTGGATGGGACGAATCAGCCCCAGCATTTT.

This clone was detected only once. The rearrangement links TRBV5-1 to TRBJ2-3, with 13 bases lining up with TRBD2. The CDR3 is 17 amino acids. V gave up 4 bases and J gave up 4 bases; unmatched junction bases: 9. CDR1 is SGHRS and CDR2 is YFSETQ in the germline V gene. CDR3 sequence: CASSQMTSGGTPDTQYF. CDR3 sequence (DNA): TGCGCCAGCAGCCAGATGACTAGCGGGGGGACCCCAGATACGCAGTATTTT. The full variable domain, its missing parts supplied by reference TRBV5-1 and TRBJ2-3, is KAGVTQTPRYLIKTRGQQVTLSCSPISGHRSVSWYQQTPGQGLQFLFEYFSETQRNKGNFPGRFSGRQFSNSRSEMNVSTLELGDSALYLCASSQMTSGGTPDTQYFGPGTRLTVL.

The chain is built from TRBV19 and TRBJ1-4, with D hard to call. Per germline, CDR1 LNHDA and CDR2 SQIVND (reference sequence). V gave up 4 bases and J gave up 2 bases, with 5 bases separating them. The CDR3 length is 13 residues. CDR3 region: CASSRETNEKLFF. The CDR3 region has the DNA TGTGCCAGTAGTAGGGAGACTAATGAAAAACTGTTTTTT.

V is TRBV7-3 and J is TRBJ2-3; D remains ambiguous. Trimming shortened V by 5 bases and J by 1 base, and 10 bases separated the two germline ends. The CDR3 runs 14 residues. Germline V gives CDR1 SGHTA, CDR2 FQGTGA. The DNA for the CDR3 is TGTGCCAGCAGCCCAAACATCGGCACAGATACGCAGTATTTT. As protein: CASSPNIGTDTQYF.

The CDR3 region has the DNA TGCGCCAGCAGCCAAGGAAGGGACTCTGGAAACACCATATATTTT. Protein: CASSQGRDSGNTIYF. The chain joins TRBV4-1 to TRBJ1-3; D gene uncertain. The CDR3 has 15 residues. V lost 1 base to trimming and J lost 0 bases, with 7 bases between them. The germline gives CDR1 MGHRA, CDR2 YSYEKL.

The CDR3 region has the DNA TGTGCCAGCAGTTTTCGTGGATCGGGGGCAAATGAAAAACTGTTTTTT. Its translation is CASSFRGSGANEKLFF. The chain joins TRBV27 to TRBJ1-4, with D tentatively TRBD1 (6 bases). The CDR3 is 16 residues long. In germline, CDR1 is MNHEY, CDR2 SMNVEV (reference sequence). Trimming removed 3 bases from V and 5 bases from J, with 16 bases in between.